These 23 T cell receptor beta chains were sequenced from one sample in a study of T cell changes during pregnancy in multiple sclerosis (dated by TCRdb to about 2019). Library preparation was by the immunoSEQ multiplex PCR assay. TCRdb provides this immuneACCESS table in a form limited to in-frame rearrangements. Some clones are lacking; in checked studies, under half of them reflect an unresolved V gene, and why the rest are absent is not known. This sample is represented by fewer than 35,000 clones; about 90% of them were singletons. The ten largest clones capture approximately 2.6% of the sample. The sequencing used CD4+ T cells from peripheral blood mononuclear cells, collected in the third trimester of pregnancy. Receptors were obtained from a female donor in good health, enrolled as a control in a pregnancy study.

CDR3 nucleotides: TGTGCCTGGGGGCCCGGGGGGTATCACGAGCAGTACTTC. Amino acid sequence: CAWGPGGYHEQYF. V is TRBV30 and J is TRBJ2-7; 7 bases fit TRBD2. The CDR3 length is 13 residues. The V segment lost 5 bases and the J segment 5 bases; nucleotides outside the gene matches: 9. Per the germline V gene, CDR1 is GTSNPN and CDR2 is SVGIG (reference sequence).

This chain links TRBV4-2 with TRBJ2-4, with 12 nucleotides matching TRBD2. This CDR3 region has 20 residues. J gave up 1 base and V 0 bases, and 10 bases lay outside the gene matches. CDR1 and CDR2 (germline): LGHNA, YNFKEQ. The CDR3 is CASSQEKASGRAGAKNIQYF. CDR3 sequence (DNA): TGTGCCAGCAGCCAAGAGAAGGCTAGCGGGAGGGCCGGCGCCAAAAACATTCAGTACTTC.

This clone was detected a few times. The chain recombines TRBV18 with TRBJ2-5; tentative D call: TRBD2 (5 bases). The CDR3 has 15 amino acids. Germline CDR1 KGHSH, CDR2 LQKENI. Trimming cost V 2 bases and J 1 base, with 11 bases left between them. CDR3: CASSPDAGGQETQYF. The CDR3 bases are TGTGCCAGCTCACCAGACGCGGGCGGCCAAGAGACCCAGTACTTC. The variable domain in full, with the rest retrieved from reference TRBV18 and TRBJ2-5, is NAGVMQNPRHLVRRRGQEARLRCSPMKGHSHVYWYRQLPEEGLKFMVYLQKENIIDESGMPKERFSAEFPKEGPSILRIQQVVRGDSAAYFCASSPDAGGQETQYFGPGTRLLVL.

The chain is built from TRBV5-4 and TRBJ2-7; TRBD2 aligns across 7 bases. Germline-derived CDR1 and CDR2 are SGHNT and YYREEE (reference sequence). Germline trimming cut 9 bases from V and 6 bases from J; bases unmatched to any gene: 15. The CDR3 is 14 residues long. CDR3 protein: CATMPLAGASEQYF. CDR3 in DNA: TGTGCCACCATGCCCCTGGCGGGAGCCTCCGAGCAGTACTTC.

The V call is TRBV19, the J call TRBJ2-5; D is ambiguous. Trimming removed 5 bases at V and 5 bases at J, with 6 bases between. The CDR3 loop spans 11 amino acids. Germline V gives CDR1 LNHDA, CDR2 SQIVND (reference sequence). The CDR3 sequence: CASSSGETQYF. The CDR3 DNA follows: TGTGCCAGTAGTTCCGGGGAGACCCAGTACTTC.

This chain connects TRBV5-4 to TRBJ2-5; 7 bases line up with TRBD2. The J call may be in error: the DNA end matches TRBJ2-7 better. The CDR3 length is 16 residues. Germline V gene data show CDR1 as SGHNT and CDR2 as YYREEE (reference sequence). The CDR3 DNA is TGTGCCAGCAGCTTGGCCGGGGGGATGGATACATACGAGCAGTACTTC. Its translation is CASSLAGGMDTYEQYF.

The chain combines TRBV5-1 with TRBJ2-7; a possible D gene is TRBD2 (5 bases). Germline CDR1 and CDR2: SGHRS and YFSETQ. CDR3 size: 15 residues. The V and J ends lost 0 bases and 1 base respectively, with 11 bases between them. The CDR3 DNA reads as TGCGCCAGCAGCTTGGAGGCTAGCTCTTCCTACGAGCAGTACTTC. Amino acids: CASSLEASSSYEQYF.

The J gene is TRBJ2-4, the V gene TRBV7-9; TRBD2 aligns across 10 bases. Per the germline V gene, CDR1 is SEHNR and CDR2 is FQNEAQ (reference sequence). The CDR3 runs to 16 residues. Trimming took 5 bases from V and 3 from J; bases not matched to a gene: 7. Written as DNA, the CDR3 is TGTGCCAGCAGCCCGTGGACTAGCGGATACAAAAACATTCAGTACTTC. Protein product: CASSPWTSGYKNIQYF.

The rearrangement joins TRBV29-1 to TRBJ1-1, with 8 bases aligning to TRBD1. Germline CDR1 and CDR2: SQVTM and ANQGSEA. The V segment lost 1 base and the J segment 10 bases; nucleotides outside the gene matches: 14. The CDR3 extends over 15 amino acids. CDR3 sequence: CSVEVLWGQGARAFF. The CDR3 region has the DNA TGCAGCGTTGAAGTGTTGTGGGGTCAGGGGGCGAGAGCTTTCTTT.

This clone was observed once. Relative to the germline gene, one junction end is altered; a read error may explain this. V and J are TRBV5-6 and TRBJ2-5; 11 bases map to TRBD2. The CDR3 sequence is 17 residues long. Germline V CDR1 and CDR2: SGHDT, YYEEEE. CDR3 region: CASSRRVSSGGKEAQYF. The CDR3 bases are TGTGCCAGCAGCCGGCGGGTGTCTAGCGGGGGGAAAGAGGCCCAGTACTTC.

The chain has TRBV7-3 and TRBJ2-7; no firm D call. The ends were cut back, 0 bases at V and 3 bases at J, with 12 bases in the middle. This CDR3 spans 15 amino acids. Germline V CDR1 and CDR2: SGHTA, FQGTGA. The CDR3 bases are TGTGCCAGCAGCTTAACGGCAGATTTGGTCTACGAGCAGTACTTC. Its translation: CASSLTADLVYEQYF.

Here the CDR3 reads CASSPFSSYNSPLHF. The CDR3 DNA reads TGCGCCAGCAGCCCATTCAGCTCCTATAATTCACCCCTCCACTTT. This chain uses TRBV5-1 with TRBJ1-6; D remains unclear. The CDR3 covers 15 residues. From germline, CDR1 is SGHRS and CDR2 YFSETQ. The V end was cut by 4 bases, the J end by 0 bases, with 8 bases between.

This chain uses TRBV7-7 with TRBJ2-5, with 12 bases aligning to TRBD1. The CDR3 totals 17 residues. V lost 2 bases, J lost 4 bases, and 8 bases stayed unmatched. Germline CDR1 and CDR2: SSHAT and FNYEAQ (reference sequence). The CDR3, as DNA: TGTGCCAGCAGCTTATTACCGGGACAGGGGGCAGGAGAGACCCAGTACTTC. Translated, it gives CASSLLPGQGAGETQYF.

The genes are TRBV4-2 and TRBJ2-7; 10 bases are shared with TRBD2. The CDR3 contains 17 residues. With 8 bases clipped from V and 3 bases from J, the junction kept 16 bases outside the gene matches. From germline, CDR1 is LGHNA and CDR2 YNFKEQ. The CDR3 protein is CASSHPTSGTSDYEQYF. The CDR3 DNA follows: TGTGCCAGCTCTCATCCCACCTCCGGGACTAGCGACTACGAGCAGTACTTC.

V usage is TRBV28 and J usage is TRBJ2-3; TRBD2 matches 8 bases. J was trimmed by 2 bases and V by 8 bases; bases with no gene match: 12. This CDR3 contains 16 residues. Germline V lookup: CDR1 MDHEN, CDR2 SYDVKM. CDR3 region: CASGLGWREVTDTQYF. DNA of the CDR3: TGTGCCAGCGGACTAGGATGGCGGGAGGTCACAGATACGCAGTATTTT. Based on the CDR3 plus reference TRBV28 and TRBJ2-3, the full variable domain is DVKVTQSSRYLVKRTGEKVFLECVQDMDHENMFWYRQDPGLGLRLIYFSYDVKMKEKGDIPEGYSVSREKKERFSLILESASTNQTSMYLCASGLGWREVTDTQYFGPGTRLTVL.

The chain employs TRBV2 and TRBJ2-3; D is perhaps TRBD1 (5 bases). Germline V gene lookup returns CDR1 SNHLY and CDR2 FYNNEI. The V gene lost 2 bases and the J gene lost 4 bases, with 7 bases spanning the gap. The CDR3 length is 13 residues. The CDR3 sequence is CASSEQGADTQYF. For the CDR3, the DNA is TGTGCCAGCAGTGAACAGGGCGCAGATACGCAGTATTTT.

This chain joins TRBV28 and TRBJ2-5, with D possibly TRBD1 on 6 matching bases. The length of the CDR3 is 13 residues. Germline CDR1 is MDHEN and CDR2 is SYDVKM. Trimming took 8 bases from V and 2 from J, leaving 12 bases between them. This chain's CDR3 is CASQDSLQETQYF. The CDR3 nucleotides are TGTGCCAGCCAGGACAGCTTGCAAGAGACCCAGTACTTC.

This chain uses TRBV5-1 with TRBJ1-1; no clear D. This CDR3 has 14 residues. Looked up from germline, CDR1 is SGHRS and CDR2 is YFSETQ. V was trimmed by 1 base and J by 2 bases, leaving 9 bases between them. For the CDR3, the DNA is TGCGCCAGCAGCTTGAATTTGGGCAACACTGAAGCTTTCTTT. Translating it yields CASSLNLGNTEAFF.

This rearrangement joins TRBV29-1 to TRBJ2-5; D not resolved. Germline-derived CDR1 and CDR2 are SQVTM and ANQGSEA. The CDR3 extends over 13 amino acids. The V gene lost 6 bases and the J gene lost 7 bases, with 18 bases spanning the gap. CDR3 region: CSVETAQRGTQYF. CDR3 DNA sequence: TGCAGCGTCGAAACGGCCCAACGCGGGACCCAGTACTTC.

This chain links TRBV19 with TRBJ1-1; a possible D gene is TRBD1 (6 bases). CDR1 and CDR2 from the germline V gene are LNHDA and SQIVND (reference sequence). Between the trimmed V and J ends, which lost 4 bases and 1 base, there was a span of 13 bases. The CDR3 contains 15 residues. CDR3: CASSKITGWNTEAFF. The CDR3 region has the DNA TGTGCCAGTAGTAAAATTACAGGGTGGAACACTGAAGCTTTCTTT.

There are a few counts of this clone. The rearrangement joins TRBV30 to TRBJ1-5; D perhaps matches TRBD1 (6 bases). Germline CDR1 GTSNPN, CDR2 SVGIG (reference sequence). Trimming stripped 2 bases from V and 4 bases from J, with 9 bases between. The CDR3 is 13 residues long. The CDR3 DNA sequence: TGTGCCTGGAGTCTACAGGGTAATCAGCCCCAGCATTTT. Its protein is CAWSLQGNQPQHF.

This clone was detected once. The rearrangement joins TRBV27 to TRBJ1-5; possible D gene TRBD1, 6 bases. This CDR3 comprises 14 residues. The V and J ends lost 4 bases and 7 bases respectively, with 14 bases between them. The V gene's germline CDR1 is MNHEY and CDR2 SMNVEV (reference sequence). CDR3 bases: TGTGCCAGCAGTTCTTACAGGGACGAGCAGCCCCAGCATTTT. Encoded protein: CASSSYRDEQPQHF.

The sample holds one count of this clone. The chain joins TRBV6-5 to TRBJ1-2, with 7 nucleotides matching TRBD1. The CDR3 has 14 amino acids. The germline gives CDR1 MNHEY, CDR2 SVGAGI. V lost 11 bases to trimming and J lost 9 bases; unmatched junction nucleotides: 18. CDR3 in amino acids: CACRGYRDSMSYTF. DNA for the CDR3: TGTGCCTGCCGGGGGTACCGGGACAGTATGAGCTACACCTTC.